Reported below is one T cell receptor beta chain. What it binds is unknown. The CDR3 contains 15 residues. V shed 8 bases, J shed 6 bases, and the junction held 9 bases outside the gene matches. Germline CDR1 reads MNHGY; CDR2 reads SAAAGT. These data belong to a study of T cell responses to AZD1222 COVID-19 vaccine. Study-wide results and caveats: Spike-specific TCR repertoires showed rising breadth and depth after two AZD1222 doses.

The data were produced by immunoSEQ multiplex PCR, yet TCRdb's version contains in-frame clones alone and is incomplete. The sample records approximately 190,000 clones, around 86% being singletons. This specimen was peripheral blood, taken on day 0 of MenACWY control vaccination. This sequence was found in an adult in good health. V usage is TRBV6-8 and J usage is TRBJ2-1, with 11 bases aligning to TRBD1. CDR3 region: CASHQKGQGVNEQFF. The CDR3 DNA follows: TGTGCCAGCCACCAAAAGGGACAGGGGGTCAATGAGCAGTTCTTC.